A single sample gave rise to the 13 T cell receptor beta chains below, sequenced in a study of breast tumors, draining lymph nodes, adjacent tissues (dated by TCRdb to 2016 to 2018). Receptor amplification or capture employed multiplex PCR. The sequencer was an Illumina HiSeq 2000. The public reads were quality trimmed at Q25 with fastp and then assembled into clones with MiXCR by TCRdb, keeping productive beta chains. Here each entry gathers all rows of one CDR3 protein and keeps the most common genes and DNA. Counted in this sample were roughly 130,000 distinct CDR3 sequences; just under 20% of them appeared once. About 3.5% of the sample belongs to the ten largest clones. The axillary draining lymph nodes of breast cancer patients were the source of the lymph node samples. The sample taken for sequencing was axillary lymph node tissue. These receptors were obtained from a female donor with breast cancer. Some clones in this sample may be carry-over from other donors' samples.

Worth noting for this clonotype: A much larger clonotype is one base distant, so this may be a read error. This sequence joins TRBV16 and TRBJ2-7, with 8 positions matching TRBD1. This CDR3 comprises 16 residues. Germline values: CDR1 KGHSY, CDR2 FQNENV. The V and J ends lost 1 base and 6 bases, in that order; junction bases with no gene match: 11. The CDR3 here is CASSQWGGTGGCEQYF. DNA of the CDR3: TGTGCCAGCAGCCAATGGGGCGGGACAGGAGGCTGCGAGCAGTACTTC.

Details on this clonotype: This may be a read error, as it is one base from a much larger clone. Here the CDR3 omits its conserved ending phenylalanine or tryptophan, so a read error is the likely source. The chain couples TRBV5-8 to TRBJ2-1, with 11 bases fitting TRBD2. The germline CDR1 and CDR2 sequences are SGHTS and YDEGEE. CDR3 length: 15 residues. Trimming cost V 3 bases and J 10 bases; bases outside gene matches: 9. This CDR3 is CASSSGLAEGGEQFS. The CDR3, as DNA: TGTGCCAGCAGCTCGGGACTAGCGGAGGGGGGGGAGCAGTTCTCC.

This clonotype was detected a few times. The chain has TRBV28 and TRBJ2-3; 8 positions agree with TRBD1. Germline V lookup: CDR1 MDHEN, CDR2 SYDVKM. CDR3 size: 14 residues. J lost 1 base, V lost 8 bases, and 5 bases had no gene match. The DNA for the CDR3 is TGTGCCAGCTGGACAGGGCCGGGCACAGATACGCAGTATTTT. It translates to CASWTGPGTDTQYF.

Many counts were recorded for this clonotype. This sequence joins TRBV7-6 and TRBJ1-6; D is undetermined. V dropped 5 bases and J dropped 8 bases, with 10 bases sitting between them. CDR3 size: 13 residues. Germline V gives CDR1 SGHVS, CDR2 FNYEAQ. CDR3 sequence: CASSQRLDSPLHF. CDR3 DNA sequence: TGTGCCAGCAGCCAACGACTGGATTCACCCCTCCACTTT.

Comments on this clonotype: A much larger clone lies one base from this, so it may be a read error. The chain has TRBV5-1 and TRBJ2-2, with D perhaps being TRBD1 or TRBD2 (5 bases each). The CDR3 runs 15 residues. Germline CDR1 SGHRS, CDR2 YFSETQ. This CDR3 is CASSFTSGSTGELSF. CDR3 in DNA: TGCGCCAGCAGCTTCACGTCAGGGAGCACCGGGGAGCTGTCTTTT.

As concerns this clonotype: A single base separates this from a much larger clone, so it may be a read error. The rearrangement links TRBV6-1 to TRBJ2-2, with 16 bases fitting TRBD2. The trim removed 8 bases at V and 4 bases at J, leaving 7 bases unmatched. The V gene's germline CDR1 is MNHNS and CDR2 SASEGT. The CDR3 covers 17 residues. The chain's CDR3 is CASREGLAGGGTGELFF. DNA for the CDR3: TGTGCCAGCCGGGAGGGACTAGCGGGAGGGGGCACCGGGGAGCTGTTTTTT.

This clonotype was observed at least ten times. The chain links TRBV19 to TRBJ2-5; TRBD2 matches at 14 bases. With V trimmed by 7 bases and J by 5 bases, 6 bases remained unmatched. This CDR3 has 15 amino acids. Germline V gives CDR1 LNHDA, CDR2 SQIVND (reference sequence). CDR3 region: CASTLTSGGAETQYF. In nucleotides, the CDR3 is TGTGCCAGTACCCTGACTAGCGGGGGGGCGGAGACCCAGTACTTC.

This clonotype has a count of ten or more. The genes are TRBV11-2 and TRBJ1-2, with a possible D match to TRBD1 (5 bases). CDR1 and CDR2 (germline): SGHAT, FQNNGV. The CDR3 sequence is 13 residues long. V lost 0 bases, J lost 8 bases, and 10 bases lay in between. The CDR3 bases are TGTGCCAGCAGCTTAGATCAGGGAAGAGGCTACACCTTC. This gives the protein CASSLDQGRGYTF.

This clonotype was seen many times. The chain links TRBV20-1 to TRBJ2-3; the match to TRBD1 covers 10 bases. Germline CDR1 reads DFQATT; CDR2 reads SNEGSKA (reference sequence). The CDR3 loop spans 14 amino acids. Trimming cost V 1 base and J 4 bases; bases outside gene matches: 2. The CDR3 bases are TGCAGTGCTAGAGGACAGGGGGCAGCAGATACGCAGTATTTT. It yields the protein CSARGQGAADTQYF.

Worth noting for this clonotype: This may come from a read error, since a much larger clone is one base off. V usage is TRBV27 and J usage is TRBJ2-7, with 9 bases aligning to TRBD1. Trimming took 3 bases from V and 4 from J; bases not matched to a gene: 4. CDR1 is MNHEY and CDR2 is SMNVEV in the germline V gene (reference sequence). The CDR3 has 14 residues. The CDR3 is CASSLGTGLYEQYF. CDR3 bases: TGTGCCAGCAGTTTGGGGACAGGGTTATACGAGCAGTACTTC.

This clonotype was seen just once. A read error is possible here, since a much larger clone lies one base away. V is TRBV5-5 and J is TRBJ1-2; possible D gene TRBD1, 5 bases. This CDR3 spans 13 amino acids. Germline CDR1 reads SGHKS; CDR2 reads YYEKEE (reference sequence). The CDR3 loop reads CASSIRVDYGYIF. Here the CDR3 DNA reads TGTGCCAGCAGCATCAGGGTAGACTATGGCTACATCTTC.

This clonotype was found a few times. The genes are TRBV19 and TRBJ2-2; 7 bases map to TRBD1. The trim removed 7 bases at V and 6 bases at J, leaving 11 bases unmatched. The CDR3 is 15 residues long. Germline CDR1 and CDR2: LNHDA and SQIVND (reference sequence). The CDR3, as DNA: TGTGCCAGTACCCCCCAGGGACAGCTATCCGGGGAGCTGTTTTTT. It translates to CASTPQGQLSGELFF.

This clonotype has a count of ten or more. The rearrangement links TRBV27 to TRBJ2-7; possible D gene TRBD1, 5 bases. This CDR3 region has 14 residues. V was trimmed by 6 bases and J by 2 bases, leaving 14 bases between them. Germline CDR1 MNHEY, CDR2 SMNVEV (reference sequence). The DNA of the CDR3 is TGTGCCAGCAGGAGACAGATACCCCCCTACGAGCAGTACTTC. Its translation is CASRRQIPPYEQYF.